What follows are 15 T cell receptor beta chains derived from one specimen sequenced in a study of neoadjuvant anti-PD-1 for oral cavity cancer. Stated time point: after neoadjuvant nivolumab, at surgical resection. Clones were sequenced by immunoSEQ multiplex PCR, and TCRdb holds only the in-frame ones, with some missing. Of just under 70,000 clones listed, around 84% are singletons. Sequences were derived from PBMCs, sampled after nivolumab (anti-PD-1) treatment. The receptors were gathered from a person between 40 and 80 years old with oral cavity squamous cell carcinoma.

The chain has TRBV7-2 and TRBJ2-1, with D tentatively TRBD2 (6 bases). The germline CDR1 and CDR2 sequences are SGHTA and FQGNSA. This CDR3 comprises 15 residues. Trimming stripped 3 bases from V and 9 bases from J, with 18 bases between. The CDR3 here is CASSFKAGPAGEQFF. Written as DNA, the CDR3 is TGTGCCAGCAGCTTTAAAGCGGGCCCCGCGGGTGAGCAGTTCTTC. Using reference TRBV7-2 and TRBJ2-1 for the parts outside the CDR3, the full variable domain is GAGVSQSPSNKVTEKGKDVELRCDPISGHTALYWYRQSLGQGLEFLIYFQGNSAPDKSGLPSDRFSAERTGGSVSTLTIQRTQQEDSAVYLCASSFKAGPAGEQFFGPGTRLTVL.

The rearrangement joins TRBV28 to TRBJ1-1, with unresolved D. The CDR3 loop spans 15 amino acids. Between the trimmed V and J ends, which lost 2 bases and 1 base, there was a span of 11 bases. Germline CDR1 and CDR2: MDHEN and SYDVKM. The CDR3 protein is CASSLQSYRNTEAFF. CDR3 DNA sequence: TGTGCCAGCAGTTTACAGAGCTACCGGAACACTGAAGCTTTCTTT.

The chain couples TRBV5-4 to TRBJ2-7; 9 bases line up with TRBD1. The CDR3 contains 15 residues. Germline V lookup: CDR1 SGHNT, CDR2 YYREEE (reference sequence). J was trimmed by 0 bases and V by 1 base; bases with no gene match: 2. CDR3 bases: TGTGCCAGCAGCTTGCTGGGACAGGGCTCCTACGAGCAGTACTTC. Translation gives CASSLLGQGSYEQYF.

The table lists this clone with a count of one. The rearrangement joins TRBV19 to TRBJ2-1, with TRBD2 matching 8 bases. The CDR3 is 16 amino acids. Germline CDR1 LNHDA, CDR2 SQIVND (reference sequence). Trimming removed 1 base from V and 4 bases from J; junction bases left unmatched: 6. The CDR3 loop reads CASSIGGAGVYNEQFF. DNA for the CDR3: TGTGCCAGTAGTATAGGGGGAGCGGGAGTATACAATGAGCAGTTCTTC.

This chain connects TRBV2 to TRBJ1-5; tentatively, D is TRBD1 (6 bases). CDR3 length: 14 amino acids. Germline V CDR1 and CDR2: SNHLY, FYNNEI. V shed 3 bases and J shed 4 bases, with 10 bases lying between them. CDR3 amino acids: CASSDGGGNQPQHF. The CDR3 nucleotides read TGTGCCAGCAGTGACGGGGGCGGGAATCAGCCCCAGCATTTT. The variable domain in full, completed from reference TRBV2 and TRBJ1-5, reads EPEVTQTPSHQVTQMGQEVILRCVPISNHLYFYWYRQILGQKVEFLVSFYNNEISEKSEIFDDQFSVERPDGSNFTLKIRSTKLEDSAMYFCASSDGGGNQPQHFGDGTRLSIL.

The V and J genes are TRBV13 and TRBJ1-2; 11 bases align to TRBD1. CDR3 length: 14 amino acids. Germline V lookup: CDR1 PRHDT, CDR2 FYEKMQ (reference sequence). After removal of 4 bases from V and 9 bases from J, the junction contained 7 bases not matched to a gene. CDR3 region: CASSSGTGGVSYTF. The CDR3 region has the DNA TGTGCCAGCAGCTCCGGGACAGGGGGAGTGAGCTACACCTTC.

The V call is TRBV27, the J call TRBJ1-3; the D gene is possibly TRBD1 (5 bases). The CDR3 has 13 residues. Germline V lookup: CDR1 MNHEY, CDR2 SMNVEV (reference sequence). V was shortened by 5 bases and J by 9 bases, with 14 bases between the two germline ends. The CDR3 DNA reads TGTGCCAGCAGTACCCGACAGACGGGCACCATATATTTT. It yields the protein CASSTRQTGTIYF.

The chain couples TRBV5-5 to TRBJ2-1; no definite D call. CDR3 length equals 16 residues. V lost 0 bases and J lost 0, with 10 bases in between. Germline loops: CDR1 SGHKS, CDR2 YYEKEE (reference sequence). The CDR3 nucleotides read TGTGCCAGCAGCTTGGCGGCGGAGAGCTCCTACAATGAGCAGTTCTTC. Translated: CASSLAAESSYNEQFF.

This chain joins TRBV2 and TRBJ2-7; 11 bases match TRBD2. Germline V lookup: CDR1 SNHLY, CDR2 FYNNEI. Losses at the gene ends were 4 bases for V and 7 bases for J; bases not matched to a gene: 6. This CDR3 is built from 14 residues. The CDR3: CASSVSGGGLEQYF. The CDR3 coding sequence is TGTGCCAGCAGTGTTAGCGGGGGGGGCTTGGAGCAGTACTTC.

This chain uses TRBV30 with TRBJ2-2, with D perhaps matching TRBD2 (7 bases). Germline V gene data show CDR1 as GTSNPN and CDR2 as SVGIG (reference sequence). Trimming shortened V by 0 bases and J by 1 base, and 15 bases separated the two germline ends. There are 17 residues in the CDR3. CDR3 protein: CAWSVWGASGNTGELFF. The CDR3 nucleotides read TGTGCCTGGAGTGTCTGGGGGGCTAGCGGGAACACCGGGGAGCTGTTTTTT.

This chain connects TRBV15 to TRBJ2-6; unclear D gene. The CDR3 totals 17 residues. Germline lookup yields CDR1 LNHNV and CDR2 YYDKDF (reference sequence). Trimming removed 3 bases at V and 0 bases at J, with 12 bases between. This CDR3 is CATSRGDFRSGANVLTF. The CDR3 region has the DNA TGTGCCACCAGCAGGGGTGATTTCCGCTCTGGGGCCAACGTCCTGACTTTC. Full variable domain (missing parts from reference TRBV15 and TRBJ2-6): DAMVIQNPRYQVTQFGKPVTLSCSQTLNHNVMYWYQQKSSQAPKLLFHYYDKDFNNEADTPDNFQSRRPNTSFCFLDIRSPGLGDTAMYLCATSRGDFRSGANVLTFGAGSRLTVL.

The chain's CDR3 is CASSAGAVTDTEAFF. CDR3 bases: TGCGCCAGCAGTGCAGGGGCGGTTACGGACACTGAAGCTTTCTTT. The chain recombines TRBV5-1 with TRBJ1-1; D might be TRBD1 (6 bases). Germline assignment: CDR1 SGHRS and CDR2 YFSETQ. This CDR3 is built from 15 residues. With 5 bases removed from V and 3 bases from J, the gap between germline ends came to 17 bases.

The rearrangement joins TRBV9 to TRBJ2-5; 11 positions match TRBD2. The V gene end was trimmed by 0 bases and the J gene end by 5 bases; junction bases not matched to a gene: 3. The CDR3 runs 15 residues. The germline gives CDR1 SGDLS, CDR2 YYNGEE. The CDR3 DNA reads as TGTGCCAGCAGCGTAGATAGCGGGAGGGGTGAGACCCAGTACTTC. Its protein is CASSVDSGRGETQYF.

This rearrangement joins TRBV30 to TRBJ2-5, with 9 bases fitting TRBD1. The CDR3 totals 15 residues. V shed 1 base and J 1 base; nucleotides not matched to a gene: 4. The germline CDR1 and CDR2 sequences are GTSNPN and SVGIG (reference sequence). The CDR3: CAWSGKTGGQETQYF. CDR3 DNA: TGTGCCTGGAGTGGAAAGACAGGGGGCCAAGAGACCCAGTACTTC.

The chain uses TRBV28 and TRBJ1-3, with D perhaps TRBD1 (5 bases). This CDR3 has 16 residues. V was pared by 4 bases and J by 0 bases, with 13 bases between. Germline V gene data show CDR1 as MDHEN and CDR2 as SYDVKM. This chain's CDR3 is CASSSSWTISGNTIYF. For the CDR3, the DNA is TGTGCCAGCAGTTCTTCTTGGACAATCTCTGGAAACACCATATATTTT.